These 8 T cell receptor beta chains originate from one sample sequenced in a study of shared clonotypes between healthy human individuals. Repertoires were generated with immunoSEQ multiplex PCR, while TCRdb's copy carries only in-frame clones and drops some. The table has about 1.5 million clones, roughly 98% seen once; the top ten hold 0.4% to 0.55%. Material for sequencing was naive CD4+ T cells sorted from blood. Sample subset: CD45RA+ positively selected. These receptors came from a man in his thirties or forties in good health.

The J gene is TRBJ2-1, the V gene TRBV7-8, with a weak D call TRBD2 (6 bases). Germline V gives CDR1 SGHVS, CDR2 FQNEAQ. V was shortened by 0 bases and J by 0 bases, with 12 bases between the two germline ends. There are 17 residues in the CDR3. CDR3 nucleotides: TGTGCCAGCAGCTTAGCTAGGACTACAAGCTCCTACAATGAGCAGTTCTTC. It codes for CASSLARTTSSYNEQFF.

The V gene is TRBV6-1, the J gene TRBJ1-2, with D possibly matching TRBD1 (5 bases). CDR1 is MNHNS, CDR2 SASEGT, per germline. CDR3 length: 14 residues. V was clipped by 5 bases and J by 4 bases, with 14 bases between them. The CDR3 nucleotides read TGTGCCAGCAGTCAAGGGACGGATTCCTATGGCTACACCTTC. Protein product: CASSQGTDSYGYTF.

The chain carries TRBV5-1 and TRBJ1-6, with D unresolved. This CDR3 comprises 17 residues. Germline-derived CDR1 and CDR2 are SGHRS and YFSETQ. The V and J ends lost 0 bases and 3 bases respectively, with 13 bases between them. CDR3 region: CASSLGAVEGYNSPLHF. The CDR3 DNA follows: TGCGCCAGCAGCTTGGGGGCCGTAGAGGGCTATAATTCACCCCTCCACTTT.

The rearrangement links TRBV7-3 to TRBJ2-1; possible D gene TRBD2, 5 bases. The CDR3 totals 18 residues. V was pared by 2 bases and J by 4 bases, with 21 bases between. The germline V gene encodes CDR1 SGHTA and CDR2 FQGTGA. The CDR3 region has the DNA TGTGCCAGCAGCTTATCCCCTCCGACCGGTCCGGGATACAATGAGCAGTTCTTC. Translating it yields CASSLSPPTGPGYNEQFF.

The V and J genes are TRBV11-2 and TRBJ2-1; the match to TRBD2 covers 12 bases. This CDR3 has 19 amino acids. The trim removed 1 base at V and 0 bases at J, leaving 7 bases unmatched. The germline V gene has CDR1 SGHAT and CDR2 FQNNGV. The DNA of the CDR3 is TGTGCCAGCAGCTTAGGACTAGCGGGAGACGTAAGCTCCTACAATGAGCAGTTCTTC. Translating it yields CASSLGLAGDVSSYNEQFF.

As DNA, the CDR3 is TGTGCCAGCAGTTACAGGGGAGCGCAAGAGACCCAGTACTTC. The encoded protein is CASSYRGAQETQYF. The chain combines TRBV6-5 with TRBJ2-5; the D gene could be TRBD1 or TRBD2 (5 bases each). CDR3 size: 14 residues. Germline CDR1 MNHEY, CDR2 SVGAGI. The ends were cut back, 2 bases at V and 2 bases at J, with 9 bases in the middle.

This sequence joins TRBV11-2 and TRBJ1-4; D is unclear. This CDR3 spans 12 amino acids. V was trimmed by 5 bases and J by 6 bases, leaving 7 bases between them. The germline CDR1 and CDR2 sequences are SGHAT and FQNNGV. The CDR3 here is CASSRYDEKLFF. CDR3 sequence (DNA): TGTGCCAGCAGCCGCTACGATGAAAAACTGTTTTTT.

This chain connects TRBV5-4 to TRBJ2-3; 11 nucleotides match TRBD2. J lost 0 bases, V lost 0 bases, and 6 bases had no gene match. This CDR3 is built from 18 residues. The germline CDR1 and CDR2 sequences are SGHNT and YYREEE (reference sequence). CDR3 nucleotide sequence: TGTGCCAGCAGCTTGGGGGGTAGCGGGAGGGCGAGCACAGATACGCAGTATTTT. Its translation: CASSLGGSGRASTDTQYF.